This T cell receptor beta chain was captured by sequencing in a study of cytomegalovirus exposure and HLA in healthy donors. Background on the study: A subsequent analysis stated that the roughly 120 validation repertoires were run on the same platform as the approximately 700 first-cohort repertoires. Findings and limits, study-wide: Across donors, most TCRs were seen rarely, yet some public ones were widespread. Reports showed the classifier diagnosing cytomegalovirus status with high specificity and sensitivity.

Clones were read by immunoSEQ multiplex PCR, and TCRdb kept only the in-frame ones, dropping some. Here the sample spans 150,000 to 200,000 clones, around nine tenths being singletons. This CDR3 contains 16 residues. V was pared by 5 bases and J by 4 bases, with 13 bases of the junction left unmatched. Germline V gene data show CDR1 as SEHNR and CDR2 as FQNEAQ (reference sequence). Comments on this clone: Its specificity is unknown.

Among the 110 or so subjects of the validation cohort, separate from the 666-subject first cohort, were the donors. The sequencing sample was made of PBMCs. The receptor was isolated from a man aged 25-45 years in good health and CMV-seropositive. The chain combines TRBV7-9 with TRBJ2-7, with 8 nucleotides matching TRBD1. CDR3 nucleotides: TGTGCCAGCAGCCCTAGGGGGTCACAGGGGGGTTACGAGCAGTACTTC. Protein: CASSPRGSQGGYEQYF.